This T cell receptor beta chain was identified in a study of cytomegalovirus exposure and HLA in healthy donors. As for the study in general: Genotyping showed around 81% of 398 donors falling in the Caucasian-associated ancestry cluster. Findings of the study overall: Earlier results showed most TCR beta V segments being productive about 87% or about 30% of the time.

About this clone itself: No antigen is known for it.

Per the germline V gene, CDR1 is LNHDA and CDR2 is SQIVND (reference sequence). V dropped 4 bases and J dropped 5; count of bases not matched to a gene: 5. The CDR3 runs to 14 residues. In the PCR, 60 Vbeta and 13 Jbeta primers were used. Assay: immunoSEQ multiplex PCR; the TCRdb copy retains only in-frame clones and omits some. The sample consists of 130,000 to 150,000 clones, around three quarters of them appearing once. The origin of this receptor is a man between 40 and 49 years old in good health and CMV-seropositive. The chain has TRBV19 and TRBJ1-2; TRBD1 aligns across 9 bases. The sequenced sample was PBMCs. The CDR3 loop is CASSTRGQGYGYTF. DNA for the CDR3: TGTGCCAGTAGTACCCGAGGACAGGGGTATGGCTACACCTTC.